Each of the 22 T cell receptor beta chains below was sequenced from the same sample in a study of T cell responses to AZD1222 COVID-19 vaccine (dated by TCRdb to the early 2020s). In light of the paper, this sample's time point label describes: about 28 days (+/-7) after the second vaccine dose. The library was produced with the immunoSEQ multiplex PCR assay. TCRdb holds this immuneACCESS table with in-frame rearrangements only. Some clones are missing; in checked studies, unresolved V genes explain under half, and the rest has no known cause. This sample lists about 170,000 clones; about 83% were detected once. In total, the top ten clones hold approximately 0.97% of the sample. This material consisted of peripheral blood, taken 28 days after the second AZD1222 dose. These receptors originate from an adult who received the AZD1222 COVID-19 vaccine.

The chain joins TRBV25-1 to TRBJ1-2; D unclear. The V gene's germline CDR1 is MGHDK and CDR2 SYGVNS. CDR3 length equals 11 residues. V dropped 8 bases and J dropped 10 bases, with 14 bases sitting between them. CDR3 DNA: TGTGCCAGCCAATGGGGTACCCTCTACACCTTC. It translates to CASQWGTLYTF.

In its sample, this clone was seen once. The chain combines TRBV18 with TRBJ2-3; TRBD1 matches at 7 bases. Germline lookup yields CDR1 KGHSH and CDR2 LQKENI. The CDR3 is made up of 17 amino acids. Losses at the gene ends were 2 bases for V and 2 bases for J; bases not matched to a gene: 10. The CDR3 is CASSPTWDSVPTDTQYF. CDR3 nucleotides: TGTGCCAGCTCACCAACCTGGGACAGCGTCCCCACAGATACGCAGTATTTT.

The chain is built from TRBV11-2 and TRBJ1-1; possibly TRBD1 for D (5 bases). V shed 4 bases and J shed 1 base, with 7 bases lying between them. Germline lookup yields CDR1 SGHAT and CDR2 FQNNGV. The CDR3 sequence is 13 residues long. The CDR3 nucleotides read TGTGCCAGCAGCTCCAGGGCGAACACTGAAGCTTTCTTT. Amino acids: CASSSRANTEAFF. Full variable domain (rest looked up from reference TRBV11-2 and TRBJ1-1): EAGVAQSPRYKIIEKRQSVAFWCNPISGHATLYWYQQILGQGPKLLIQFQNNGVVDDSQLPKDRFSAERLKGVDSTLKIQPAKLEDSAVYLCASSSRANTEAFFGQGTRLTVV.

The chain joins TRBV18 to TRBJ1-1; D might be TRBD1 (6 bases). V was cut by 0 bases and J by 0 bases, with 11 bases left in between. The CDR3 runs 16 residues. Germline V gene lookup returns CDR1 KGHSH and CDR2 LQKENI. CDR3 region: CASSPPGGRMNTEAFF. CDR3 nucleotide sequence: TGTGCCAGCTCACCACCGGGGGGGCGCATGAACACTGAAGCTTTCTTT. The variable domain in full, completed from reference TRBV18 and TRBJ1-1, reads NAGVMQNPRHLVRRRGQEARLRCSPMKGHSHVYWYRQLPEEGLKFMVYLQKENIIDESGMPKERFSAEFPKEGPSILRIQQVVRGDSAAYFCASSPPGGRMNTEAFFGQGTRLTVV.

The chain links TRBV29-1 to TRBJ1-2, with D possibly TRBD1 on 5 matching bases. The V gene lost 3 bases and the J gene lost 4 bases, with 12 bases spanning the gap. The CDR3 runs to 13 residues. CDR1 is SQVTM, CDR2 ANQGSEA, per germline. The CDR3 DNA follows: TGCAGCGTTGATCCAGGGTCCCTCTATGGCTACACCTTC. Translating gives CSVDPGSLYGYTF.

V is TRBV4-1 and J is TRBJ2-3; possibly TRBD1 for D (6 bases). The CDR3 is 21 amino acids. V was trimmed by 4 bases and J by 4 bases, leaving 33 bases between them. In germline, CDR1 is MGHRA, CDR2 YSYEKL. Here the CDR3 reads CASSPRAQRIKQGWFADTQYF. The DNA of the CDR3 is TGCGCCAGCAGCCCCCGCGCACAAAGGATAAAACAGGGTTGGTTTGCAGATACGCAGTATTTT.

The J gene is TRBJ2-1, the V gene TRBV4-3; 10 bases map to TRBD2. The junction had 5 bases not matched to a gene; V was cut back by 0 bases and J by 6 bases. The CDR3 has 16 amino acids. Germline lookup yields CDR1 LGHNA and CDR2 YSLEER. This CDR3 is CASSQEPSGGANEQFF. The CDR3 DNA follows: TGCGCCAGCAGCCAAGAGCCCAGCGGGGGGGCCAATGAGCAGTTCTTC.

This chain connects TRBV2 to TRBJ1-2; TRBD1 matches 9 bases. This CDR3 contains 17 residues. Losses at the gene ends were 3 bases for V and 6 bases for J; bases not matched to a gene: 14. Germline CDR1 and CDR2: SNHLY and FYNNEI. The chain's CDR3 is CASSDNVEWTGVNGYTF. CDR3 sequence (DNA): TGTGCCAGCAGTGACAACGTCGAATGGACAGGGGTGAATGGCTACACCTTC. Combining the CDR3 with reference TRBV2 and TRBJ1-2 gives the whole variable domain EPEVTQTPSHQVTQMGQEVILRCVPISNHLYFYWYRQILGQKVEFLVSFYNNEISEKSEIFDDQFSVERPDGSNFTLKIRSTKLEDSAMYFCASSDNVEWTGVNGYTFGSGTRLTVV.

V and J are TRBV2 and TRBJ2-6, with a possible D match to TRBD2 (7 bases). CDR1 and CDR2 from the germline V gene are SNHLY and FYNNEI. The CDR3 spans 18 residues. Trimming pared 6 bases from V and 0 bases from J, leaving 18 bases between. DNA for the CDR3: TGTGCCAGCAGCGACGGGGGGCGCAAGGGCTCTGGGGCCAACGTCCTGACTTTC. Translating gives CASSDGGRKGSGANVLTF.

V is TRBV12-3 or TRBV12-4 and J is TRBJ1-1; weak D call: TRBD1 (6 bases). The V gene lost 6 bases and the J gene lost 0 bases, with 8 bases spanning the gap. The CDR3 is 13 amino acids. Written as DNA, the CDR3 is TGTGCCAGCAGGGACAGTTTGAACACTGAAGCTTTCTTT. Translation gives CASRDSLNTEAFF.

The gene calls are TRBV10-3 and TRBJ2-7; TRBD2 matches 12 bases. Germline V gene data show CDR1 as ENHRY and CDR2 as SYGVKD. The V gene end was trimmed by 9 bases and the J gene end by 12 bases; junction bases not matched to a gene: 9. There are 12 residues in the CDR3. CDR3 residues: CAIAGTSGSGYF. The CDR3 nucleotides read TGTGCCATTGCCGGGACTAGCGGGTCCGGGTACTTC.

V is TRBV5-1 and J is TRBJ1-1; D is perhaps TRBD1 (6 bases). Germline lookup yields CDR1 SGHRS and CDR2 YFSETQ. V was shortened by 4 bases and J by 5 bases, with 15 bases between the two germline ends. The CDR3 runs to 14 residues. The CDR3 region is CASSQNRVETEAFF. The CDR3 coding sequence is TGCGCCAGCAGCCAAAACAGGGTCGAAACTGAAGCTTTCTTT.

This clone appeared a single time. Here the CDR3 reads CASSAKTDYGYTF. CDR3 in DNA: TGTGCCAGCAGTGCTAAGACGGACTATGGCTACACCTTC. The chain employs TRBV2 and TRBJ1-2; no firm D call. There are 13 residues in the CDR3. Germline lookup yields CDR1 SNHLY and CDR2 FYNNEI. Trimming took 4 bases from V and 3 from J, leaving 9 bases between them.

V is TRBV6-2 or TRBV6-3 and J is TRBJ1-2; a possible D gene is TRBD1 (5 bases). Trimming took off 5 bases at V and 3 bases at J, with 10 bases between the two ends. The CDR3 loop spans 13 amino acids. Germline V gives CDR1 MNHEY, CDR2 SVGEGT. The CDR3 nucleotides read TGTGCCAGCAGTGCTGACAGTGACTATGGCTACACCTTC. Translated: CASSADSDYGYTF.

In DNA, the CDR3 is TGTGCCAGTAGTGAAAGACGGCCTAATCAGCCCCAGCATTTT. It translates to CASSERRPNQPQHF. V and J are TRBV19 and TRBJ1-5; unclear D gene. This CDR3 is 14 amino acids long. Germline assignment: CDR1 LNHDA and CDR2 SQIVND (reference sequence). V was clipped by 5 bases and J by 4 bases, with 12 bases between them.

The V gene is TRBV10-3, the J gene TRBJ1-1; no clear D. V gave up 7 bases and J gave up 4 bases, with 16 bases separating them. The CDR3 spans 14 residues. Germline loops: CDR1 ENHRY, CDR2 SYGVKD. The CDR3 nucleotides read TGTGCCATCAATTCGGGAGGATCTTCCACTGAAGCTTTCTTT. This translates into CAINSGGSSTEAFF.

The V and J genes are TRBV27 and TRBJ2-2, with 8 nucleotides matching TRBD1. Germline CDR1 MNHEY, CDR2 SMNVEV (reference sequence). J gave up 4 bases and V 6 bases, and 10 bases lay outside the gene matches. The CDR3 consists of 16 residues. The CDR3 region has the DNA TGTGCCAGCAGACAACCCGGGACAGGAATCACCGGGGAGCTGTTTTTT. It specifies CASRQPGTGITGELFF.

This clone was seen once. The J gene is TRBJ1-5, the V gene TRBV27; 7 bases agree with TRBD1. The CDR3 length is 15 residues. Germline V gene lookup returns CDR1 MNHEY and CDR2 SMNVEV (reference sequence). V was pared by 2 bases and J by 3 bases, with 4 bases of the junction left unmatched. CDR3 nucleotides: TGTGCCAGCAGTTTACGTGGACAGGCCAATCAGCCCCAGCATTTT. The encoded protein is CASSLRGQANQPQHF.

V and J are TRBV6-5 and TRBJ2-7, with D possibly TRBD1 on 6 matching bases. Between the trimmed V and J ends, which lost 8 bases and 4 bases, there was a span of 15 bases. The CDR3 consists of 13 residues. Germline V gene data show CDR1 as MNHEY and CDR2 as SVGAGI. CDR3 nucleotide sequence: TGTGCCAGCTCTTACAGGGTGGGGTACGAGCAGTACTTC. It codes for CASSYRVGYEQYF.

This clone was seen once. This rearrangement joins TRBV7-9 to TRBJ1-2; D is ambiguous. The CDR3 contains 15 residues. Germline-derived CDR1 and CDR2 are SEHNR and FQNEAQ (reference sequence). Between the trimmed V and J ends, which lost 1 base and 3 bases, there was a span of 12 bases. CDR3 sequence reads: CASSLGGSRDYGYTF. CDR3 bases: TGTGCCAGCAGCTTAGGGGGATCCCGAGACTATGGCTACACCTTC. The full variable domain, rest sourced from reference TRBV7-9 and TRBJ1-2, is DTGVSQNPRHKITKRGQNVTFRCDPISEHNRLYWYRQTLGQGPEFLTYFQNEAQLEKSRLLSDRFSAERPKGSFSTLEIQRTEQGDSAMYLCASSLGGSRDYGYTFGSGTRLTVV.

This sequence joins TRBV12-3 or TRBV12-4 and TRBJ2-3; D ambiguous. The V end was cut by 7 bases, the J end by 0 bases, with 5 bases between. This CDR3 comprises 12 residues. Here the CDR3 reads CASTRSTDTQYF. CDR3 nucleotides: TGTGCCAGCACCCGGAGCACAGATACGCAGTATTTT.

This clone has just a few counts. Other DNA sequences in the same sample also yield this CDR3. The CDR3 is CASTSSYEQYF. In nucleotides, the CDR3 is TGTGCCAGCACTTCCAGCTACGAGCAGTACTTC. The chain carries TRBV2 and TRBJ2-7; D gene uncertain. V lost 7 bases to trimming and J lost 3 bases, with 7 bases between them. CDR3 length equals 11 residues. Germline assignment: CDR1 SNHLY and CDR2 FYNNEI.